The 6 T cell receptor beta chains reported below all come from one sample, sequenced in a study of beta chain features in type 1 diabetes. Reverse transcribing all isolated RNA meant expressed TCRB transcripts were sequenced. Generated by immunoSEQ multiplex PCR, the TCRdb table keeps only in-frame clones and is missing some. The table has about 230,000 clones, over 7.5% seen once. Specimen: naive CD4+ T cells from blood. Receptors originate from a woman between 18 and 30 years old in good health.

This chain links TRBV19 with TRBJ1-5, with 8 bases lining up with TRBD1. Trimming removed 6 bases from V and 0 bases from J; junction bases left unmatched: 4. CDR3 size: 15 residues. Germline V CDR1 and CDR2: LNHDA, SQIVND (reference sequence). CDR3 bases: TGTGCCAGTAGGGACAGGGTTGTTAGCAATCAGCCCCAGCATTTT. Translating it yields CASRDRVVSNQPQHF. Complete variable domain (other parts from reference TRBV19 and TRBJ1-5): DGGITQSPKYLFRKEGQNVTLSCEQNLNHDAMYWYRQDPGQGLRLIYYSQIVNDFQKGDIAEGYSVSREKKESFPLTVTSAQKNPTAFYLCASRDRVVSNQPQHFGDGTRLSIL.

This clone was observed a few times. This chain connects TRBV4-1 to TRBJ2-7, with TRBD1 as a possible D gene (7 bases). Trimming removed 1 base from V and 1 base from J, with 26 bases in between. The CDR3 is 20 residues long. The V gene's germline CDR1 is MGHRA and CDR2 YSYEKL. The CDR3 region is CASSQAGVEGAVQESYEQYF. DNA of the CDR3: TGCGCCAGCAGCCAAGCTGGGGTGGAGGGGGCTGTCCAAGAGTCCTACGAGCAGTACTTC.

This clone was recorded a few times. The rearrangement joins TRBV5-1 to TRBJ1-2; no firm D call. Germline CDR1 reads SGHRS; CDR2 reads YFSETQ. V was cut by 1 base and J by 4 bases, with 14 bases left in between. The CDR3 spans 15 residues. Here the CDR3 reads CASSLSGGTAYGYTF. Here the CDR3 DNA reads TGCGCCAGCAGCTTGTCGGGAGGTACGGCCTATGGCTACACCTTC.

The V gene is TRBV11-2, the J gene TRBJ2-5; D uncertain. Germline CDR1 reads SGHAT; CDR2 reads FQNNGV. The CDR3 has 11 amino acids. V dropped 1 base and J dropped 9 bases, with 6 bases sitting between them. The CDR3 spells CASSLGSPQYF. The CDR3, as DNA: TGTGCCAGCAGCTTAGGTAGCCCCCAGTACTTC.

The gene calls are TRBV5-1 and TRBJ2-1, with D possibly being TRBD1 (5 bases). Germline assignment: CDR1 SGHRS and CDR2 YFSETQ. This CDR3 is built from 15 residues. V dropped 0 bases and J dropped 2 bases, with 9 bases sitting between them. The CDR3 DNA is TGCGCCAGCAGCTTGGAGGCAGGGACCTACAATGAGCAGTTCTTC. Residues: CASSLEAGTYNEQFF. Variable domain in full (rest from reference TRBV5-1 and TRBJ2-1): KAGVTQTPRYLIKTRGQQVTLSCSPISGHRSVSWYQQTPGQGLQFLFEYFSETQRNKGNFPGRFSGRQFSNSRSEMNVSTLELGDSALYLCASSLEAGTYNEQFFGPGTRLTVL.

This clone has just a few counts. The chain is built from TRBV25-1 and TRBJ2-6; the match to TRBD1 covers 7 bases. This CDR3 comprises 16 residues. The junction had 6 bases not matched to a gene; V was cut back by 7 bases and J by 0 bases. Germline V gene lookup returns CDR1 MGHDK and CDR2 SYGVNS. CDR3 bases: TGTGCCAGCACCGGGACAGCCAGCTCTGGGGCCAACGTCCTGACTTTC. Its translation: CASTGTASSGANVLTF.